These 9 T cell receptor beta chains were sequenced from one sample in a study of spatial heterogeneity in lung cancer (dated by TCRdb to between 2018 and 2021). Libraries were built with 5' RACE. Sequenced using a NextSeq 500. TCRdb cleaned the public reads at Q25 with fastp, built clones with MiXCR and kept in-frame beta chains. Rows are combined by CDR3 protein, so each entry shows the most common genes and DNA. This sample has 9,100 or so distinct CDR3 sequences in its table, and 7% to 10% of those were observed once. The biggest ten clones account for 25% to 30% of the sample. The time point label for this specimen denotes: sample taken at primary tumor resection. Without any cell sorting, TCR sequencing was performed on whole RNA extracted either from tumor and nontumor lung tissue or from cryopreserved PBMC samples. Sequenced material: PBMCs, taken at surgery. These receptors were collected from a female donor with early-stage non-small cell lung cancer.

Many counts were recorded for this clonotype. The J gene is TRBJ2-1, the V gene TRBV20-1, with 7 bases lining up with TRBD2. CDR3 length: 16 amino acids. CDR1 is DFQATT, CDR2 SNEGSKA, per germline (reference sequence). V was pared by 0 bases and J by 6 bases, with 11 bases of the junction left unmatched. The CDR3 coding sequence is TGCAGTGCTAGAGATCGCGGGAGCGGCGGGGGCAATGAGCAGTTCTTC. Translation gives CSARDRGSGGGNEQFF.

Remarks on this clonotype: Germline is not matched at one junction end, which may reflect a read error. The chain carries TRBV7-8 and TRBJ2-3, with 7 bases matching TRBD2. The CDR3 length is 15 residues. Looked up from germline, CDR1 is SGHVS and CDR2 is FQNEAQ. CDR3 loop: CANSLTSRTTDTQYF. As DNA, the CDR3 is TGTGCCAACAGCTTGACTAGCCGAACCACAGATACGCAGTATTTT.

This chain joins TRBV4-2 and TRBJ1-5, with TRBD1 matching 7 bases. The germline CDR1 and CDR2 sequences are LGHNA and YNFKEQ. V shed 0 bases and J 4 bases; nucleotides not matched to a gene: 3. This CDR3 comprises 15 residues. The CDR3 is CASSQEVDRNQPQHF. CDR3 nucleotides: TGTGCCAGCAGCCAAGAAGTGGACAGGAATCAGCCCCAGCATTTT.

This sequence joins TRBV2 and TRBJ1-2, with D maybe TRBD1 (6 bases). CDR3 size: 12 residues. CDR1 SNHLY and CDR2 FYNNEI come from the germline V gene. The V gene lost 8 bases and the J gene lost 3 bases, with 10 bases spanning the gap. The CDR3 region is CASGGRDYGYTF. CDR3 bases: TGTGCCAGCGGGGGCAGGGACTATGGCTACACCTTC.

Notes on this clonotype: A clone one base away is much larger, so this may be a read error. The chain is built from TRBV19 and TRBJ2-2; D is unclear. CDR1 is LNHDA, CDR2 SQIVND, per germline (reference sequence). The CDR3 runs 17 residues. V dropped 3 bases and J dropped 2 bases, with 16 bases sitting between them. CDR3 loop: CASSIPSSDTNTGELFF. CDR3 coding DNA: TGTGCCAGTAGTATCCCCTCCAGCGACACCAACACCGGGGAGCTGTTTTTT. The variable domain in full, completed from reference TRBV19 and TRBJ2-2, reads DGGITQSPKYLFRKEGQNVTLSCEQNLNHDAMYWYRQDPGQGLRLIYYSQIVNDFQKGDIAEGYSVSREKKESFPLTVTSAQKNPTAFYLCASSIPSSDTNTGELFFGEGSRLTVL.

This clonotype appeared many times. The chain employs TRBV6-6 and TRBJ2-1; TRBD2 aligns across 9 bases. Losses at the gene ends were 5 bases for V and 5 bases for J; bases not matched to a gene: 10. The CDR3 length is 16 residues. Germline CDR1 and CDR2: MNHNY and SVGAGI (reference sequence). CDR3 sequence: CASSLRASGTHNEQFF. The CDR3 bases are TGTGCCAGCAGTCTCCGGGCTAGCGGGACACACAATGAGCAGTTCTTC.

This clonotype was observed many times. The rearrangement uses TRBV11-2 and TRBJ2-5; D is undetermined. This CDR3 is 13 amino acids long. Looked up from germline, CDR1 is SGHAT and CDR2 is FQNNGV. V was trimmed by 1 base and J by 5 bases, leaving 8 bases between them. CDR3 coding DNA: TGTGCCAGCAGCTTAGCTAGTTGGGAGACCCAGTACTTC. This sequence encodes CASSLASWETQYF.

This clonotype was counted ten times or more. This sequence joins TRBV15 and TRBJ2-3; D is perhaps TRBD2 (6 bases). The ends were cut back, 3 bases at V and 11 bases at J, with 15 bases in the middle. Germline assignment: CDR1 LNHNV and CDR2 YYDKDF (reference sequence). This CDR3 has 13 amino acids. The CDR3 region has the DNA TGTGCCACCAGCAGGCGGGACGGCGGGGTGCAGTATTTT. Translated, it gives CATSRRDGGVQYF.

This clonotype has more than one count but fewer than ten. V gene TRBV5-1 combines with J gene TRBJ2-2; a weak D match, TRBD2 (6 bases). Trimming cost V 3 bases and J 7 bases, with 7 bases left between them. The CDR3 is made up of 12 amino acids. The germline V gene encodes CDR1 SGHRS and CDR2 YFSETQ. This CDR3 reads CASSSGLGELFF. CDR3 nucleotide sequence: TGCGCCAGCAGCTCGGGACTCGGGGAGCTGTTTTTT.